The sequence of this T cell receptor (beta chain) was determined in a study of cytomegalovirus exposure and HLA in healthy donors. This clone was picked up a small number of times. V lost 4 bases to trimming and J lost 3 bases; unmatched junction nucleotides: 4. The CDR3 spans 15 residues. CDR1 and CDR2 (germline): LGHNT, FRNRAP. PCR primers comprised 60 Vbeta and 13 Jbeta primers. Method: immunoSEQ multiplex PCR; TCRdb's copy keeps in-frame clones and lacks some. The table records some 200,000 clones, around 70% of them present only once. V gene TRBV12-5 combines with J gene TRBJ2-1; 9 bases align to TRBD1. Source material: PBMCs. The source of this sequence is a man aged 40-49 years in good health and CMV-seropositive. The CDR3 region is CASGSGQGLYNEQFF. As DNA, the CDR3 is TGTGCTAGTGGTTCGGGACAGGGACTCTACAATGAGCAGTTCTTC.